The present T cell receptor (beta chain) was sequenced within a study of CD8+ T cells in alopecia areata. Looking at the study overall: Treatment comprised oral tofacitinib, 5 to 10 mg twice daily, in treated patients.

Treatment noted: oral pan-JAK inhibitor, 5-10 mg twice daily. CDR1 is SGHAT and CDR2 is FQNNGV in the germline V gene. V shed 5 bases and J shed 4 bases, with 20 bases lying between them. The CDR3 is made up of 16 amino acids. As regards this clone: No antigen is known for it.

cDNA serving as the sequencing template came from extracted, reverse transcribed RNA. Repertoires were generated with immunoSEQ multiplex PCR, while TCRdb's copy carries only in-frame clones and drops some. The sample lists 130,000 or so clones, over 60% seen once, with around 5.7% in the top ten. Study outcomes and limitations: Given one nonresponder, whether baseline CD8+ expansion relates to response remains uncertain. Scalp sequencing also captures normal skin's resident alphabeta T cells.

The input for sequencing was CD4+ T cells sorted from blood, taken at week 4, from a patient treated with tofacitinib. The chain combines TRBV11-2 with TRBJ1-1, with no clear D. The TCR was taken from a human donor with alopecia areata. The CDR3: CASSPPLRTLSTEAFF. The CDR3 bases are TGTGCCAGCAGCCCTCCCCTGCGGACCCTAAGCACTGAAGCTTTCTTT.